This is a list of T cell receptor beta chains from one sample in a study of glioma-infiltrating T cells. TCRdb itself ran the multiplex PCR reads through MiXCR, one entry per CDR3 protein. In the table there are more than 100,000 distinct CDR3 sequences, around 28% of which are singletons. The sample was glioma tissue, nonneoplastic brain tissue, or PBMCs (not recorded which). Source of these receptors: a human donor with low-grade glioma or glioblastoma, undergoing nonglioma brain surgery, or in good health (not recorded which). Both conserved end residues are part of each CDR3. A D gene is named only where the DNA matches it firmly. For some rows the clone size is stated as once, few or many, or as a class when expanded; others skip it.

d_gene	len	v_gene	j_gene	abundance	CDR3aa	CDR3nt
-	13	TRBV6-4	TRBJ1-1	-	CASSDRERTEAFF	TGTGCCAGCAGTGACAGGGAAAGGACTGAAGCTTTCTTT
-	11	TRBV5-6	TRBJ2-7	few	CASSGYYEQYF	TGTGCCAGCAGCGGTTATTACGAGCAGTACTTC
-	14	TRBV7-9	TRBJ2-3	-	CASSPTDRPWAQYF	TGTGCCAGCAGCCCTACAGACAGGCCATGGGCGCAGTATTTT
-	13	TRBV27	TRBJ1-1	once	CASSFSEPTEAFF	TGTGCCAGCAGTTTTTCTGAGCCCACTGAAGCTTTCTTT
TRBD1	15	TRBV7-2	TRBJ1-2	many	CASSLSGQGDKGYTF	TGTGCCAGCAGCCTATCCGGACAGGGGGACAAGGGCTACACCTTC
TRBD1	16	TRBV29-1	TRBJ2-2	few	CSVGAGTGANTGELFF	TGCAGCGTTGGTGCTGGGACAGGGGCGAACACCGGGGAGCTGTTTTTT
-	15	TRBV4-1	TRBJ1-1	many	CASSQVGAANTEAFF	TGCGCCAGCAGCCAAGTCGGAGCGGCGAACACTGAAGCTTTCTTT
-	16	TRBV4-3	TRBJ2-3	-	CASSQTGIIATDTQYF	TGCGCCAGCAGCCAAACAGGGATAATTGCCACAGATACGCAGTATTTT
-	14	TRBV27	TRBJ1-1	many	CASSPFRSVTEAFF	TGTGCCAGCAGTCCGTTCCGGTCGGTCACTGAAGCTTTCTTT
-	14	TRBV9	TRBJ2-6	-	CASSGATGANVLTF	TGTGCCAGCAGCGGTGCAACCGGGGCCAACGTCCTGACTTTC
-	13	TRBV20-1	TRBJ2-1	many	CSARTNPGIEQFF	TGCAGTGCTAGAACGAATCCCGGGATCGAGCAGTTCTTC
-	14	TRBV7-9	TRBJ1-3	few	CASSFYSSGNTIYF	TGTGCCAGCAGCTTTTACAGCTCTGGAAACACCATATATTTT
-	15	TRBV5-4	TRBJ1-2	-	CASSLVGGSEYGYTF	TGTGCCAGCAGCCTGGTCGGGGGTTCGGAGTATGGCTACACCTTC
-	13	TRBV6-6	TRBJ1-1	medium-sized	CASSYGTTTEAFF	TGTGCCAGCAGTTACGGGACAACAACTGAAGCTTTCTTT
TRBD1	12	TRBV29-1	TRBJ1-2	few	CSVGQGAYGYTF	TGCAGCGTTGGCCAGGGGGCCTATGGCTACACCTTC
-	17	TRBV7-3	TRBJ2-3	-	CASSLTDHPILHRGQYF	TGTGCCAGCAGCTTAACGGACCATCCAATTCTTCACCGGGGGCAGTATTTT
TRBD2	14	TRBV29-1	TRBJ2-5	-	CSVRLAGAQETQYF	TGCAGCGTCCGACTAGCGGGGGCCCAAGAGACCCAGTACTTC
-	14	TRBV19	TRBJ1-5	few	CASREGIGNQPQHF	TGTGCCAGTAGAGAGGGAATTGGCAATCAGCCCCAGCATTTT
-	17	TRBV15	TRBJ2-1	-	CATSSPYLQADQETQFF	TGTGCCACCAGCAGTCCATATTTACAGGCTGACCAAGAGACGCAGTTCTTC
TRBD2	19	TRBV20-1	TRBJ2-1	many	CSARTGNSASGGEYNEQFF	TGCAGTGCTAGGACCGGGAACTCGGCTAGCGGGGGGGAATACAATGAGCAGTTCTTC
-	13	TRBV19	TRBJ1-2	many	CASSIALKRGYTF	TGTGCCAGTAGTATAGCCCTCAAGCGTGGCTACACCTTC
TRBD2	16	TRBV29-1	TRBJ2-5	-	CSHSTGTSGLQETQYF	TGCAGTCACTCCACCGGTACTAGCGGACTCCAAGAGACCCAGTACTTC
-	13	TRBV7-2	TRBJ1-1	many	CASSLAENTEAFF	TGTGCCAGCAGCTTAGCAGAGAACACTGAAGCTTTCTTT
TRBD1	15	TRBV3-1	TRBJ2-7	-	CASSLTGTGVYEQYF	TGTGCCAGCAGCCTAACCGGGACAGGGGTATACGAGCAGTACTTC
TRBD1	20	TRBV6-1	TRBJ2-7	-	CASSEEGIRPGTGFFYEQYF	TGTGCCAGCAGTGAAGAGGGCATCCGCCCCGGGACAGGGTTTTTCTACGAGCAGTACTTC
-	12	TRBV29-1	TRBJ2-3	many	CSVSSETDTQYF	TGCAGCGTTAGCAGCGAAACAGATACGCAGTATTTT
-	16	TRBV7-2	TRBJ2-3	few	CASSFSRRGRTDTQYF	TGTGCCAGCAGCTTCAGTCGGAGGGGCCGCACAGATACGCAGTATTTT